Below, 18 T cell receptor beta chains from the same sample are listed, as sequenced in a study of blood T cell repertoires in COVID-19. Measured with immunoSEQ multiplex PCR; TCRdb has only the in-frame clones, and not every one. This table holds around 270,000 clones, around 89% found once. Sequenced sample: peripheral blood. These receptors all come from a man in his forties or fifties with acute or convalescent COVID-19.

The gene calls are TRBV2 and TRBJ1-1, with D possibly being TRBD1 (6 bases). CDR1 is SNHLY and CDR2 is FYNNEI in the germline V gene. V was cut by 4 bases and J by 1 base, with 13 bases left in between. The CDR3 has 15 amino acids. CDR3 coding DNA: TGTGCCAGCAGTGCCCCGGCGACAGGGAACACTGAAGCTTTCTTT. Translation: CASSAPATGNTEAFF.

The chain couples TRBV10-2 to TRBJ2-2, with D hard to call. Germline CDR1 is WSHSY and CDR2 is SAAADI. The CDR3 covers 12 residues. The V and J ends lost 8 bases and 3 bases respectively, with 7 bases between them. The CDR3 DNA sequence: TGCGCCAGCGAGATGGACACCGGGGAGCTGTTTTTT. It translates to CASEMDTGELFF.

This chain uses TRBV19 with TRBJ1-1, with D uncertain. Germline-derived CDR1 and CDR2 are LNHDA and SQIVND (reference sequence). Trimming cost V 5 bases and J 5 bases, with 18 bases left between them. This CDR3 is 15 amino acids long. DNA for the CDR3: TGTGCCAGTAGTGGAGGTCCCGGAAGAGGGACTGAAGCTTTCTTT. The encoded protein is CASSGGPGRGTEAFF. The whole variable domain, remainder taken from reference TRBV19 and TRBJ1-1, is DGGITQSPKYLFRKEGQNVTLSCEQNLNHDAMYWYRQDPGQGLRLIYYSQIVNDFQKGDIAEGYSVSREKKESFPLTVTSAQKNPTAFYLCASSGGPGRGTEAFFGQGTRLTVV.

The chain carries TRBV18 and TRBJ2-6, with D maybe TRBD2 (6 bases). The CDR3 is 18 amino acids. The V gene lost 2 bases and the J gene lost 1 base, with 15 bases spanning the gap. CDR1 is KGHSH and CDR2 is LQKENI in the germline V gene. CDR3: CASSPFGTGRSGANVLTF. The CDR3 bases are TGTGCCAGCTCACCATTTGGGACCGGGAGATCTGGGGCCAACGTCCTGACTTTC.

V and J are TRBV27 and TRBJ1-2; a possible D gene is TRBD1 (6 bases). V was pared by 6 bases and J by 8 bases, with 16 bases between. Germline CDR1 reads MNHEY; CDR2 reads SMNVEV (reference sequence). The CDR3 length is 13 residues. CDR3 nucleotides: TGTGCCAGCAGCCTAAGGGGGGGGGTAGGCTACACCTTC. Translated: CASSLRGGVGYTF.

This clone was seen only once. The rearrangement uses TRBV29-1 and TRBJ1-4; 11 nucleotides line up with TRBD1. The junction had 3 bases not matched to a gene; V was cut back by 6 bases and J by 0 bases. The CDR3 extends over 15 amino acids. The germline V gene has CDR1 SQVTM and CDR2 ANQGSEA. CDR3 sequence (DNA): TGCAGCGTATCGGGACAGGGGGCAACTAATGAAAAACTGTTTTTT. It is translated as CSVSGQGATNEKLFF.

The chain joins TRBV14 to TRBJ1-1; D gene uncertain. V was shortened by 4 bases and J by 1 base, with 10 bases between the two germline ends. Germline V lookup: CDR1 SGHDN, CDR2 FVKESK. The CDR3 has 14 residues. The CDR3 DNA is TGTGCCAGCAGCCGCGGTTACCAGAACACTGAAGCTTTCTTT. It specifies CASSRGYQNTEAFF. Full variable domain (outside the CDR3, taken from reference TRBV14 and TRBJ1-1): EAGVTQFPSHSVIEKGQTVTLRCDPISGHDNLYWYRRVMGKEIKFLLHFVKESKQDESGMPNNRFLAERTGGTYSTLKVQPAELEDSGVYFCASSRGYQNTEAFFGQGTRLTVV.

This rearrangement joins TRBV2 to TRBJ1-1; the match to TRBD1 covers 10 bases. V gave up 10 bases and J gave up 5 bases; unmatched junction bases: 7. Looked up from germline, CDR1 is SNHLY and CDR2 is FYNNEI. The CDR3 is 13 residues long. The CDR3 loop reads CATSGQGWTEAFF. The CDR3 coding sequence is TGTGCCACTTCGGGACAGGGGTGGACTGAAGCTTTCTTT.

The chain uses TRBV2 and TRBJ2-3; weak D call: TRBD2 (5 bases). Germline loops: CDR1 SNHLY, CDR2 FYNNEI. V was trimmed by 4 bases and J by 2 bases, leaving 7 bases between them. The CDR3 is made up of 13 amino acids. The CDR3 here is CASSAGNTDTQYF. CDR3 DNA sequence: TGTGCCAGCAGTGCGGGAAACACAGATACGCAGTATTTT.

The J gene is TRBJ1-2, the V gene TRBV4-1, with 8 positions matching TRBD1. CDR3 size: 15 residues. The germline gives CDR1 MGHRA, CDR2 YSYEKL. V lost 4 bases to trimming and J lost 8 bases; unmatched junction nucleotides: 12. The CDR3 here is CASSLSTGERIGYTF. DNA of the CDR3: TGCGCCAGCAGCCTTTCGACAGGGGAGAGGATAGGCTACACCTTC.

The chain joins TRBV27 to TRBJ2-1, with 14 bases aligning to TRBD2. Germline trimming cut 7 bases from V and 7 bases from J; bases unmatched to any gene: 6. The germline CDR1 and CDR2 sequences are MNHEY and SMNVEV (reference sequence). The CDR3 loop spans 15 amino acids. The CDR3: CASTPTSGGGNEQFF. CDR3 in DNA: TGTGCCAGCACCCCGACTAGCGGGGGGGGGAATGAGCAGTTCTTC.

V usage is TRBV5-1 and J usage is TRBJ2-5; a possible D gene is TRBD2 (7 bases). Germline assignment: CDR1 SGHRS and CDR2 YFSETQ. V dropped 0 bases and J dropped 5 bases, with 17 bases sitting between them. The CDR3 has 16 amino acids. CDR3 sequence reads: CASSLGRGPPRETQYF. As DNA, the CDR3 is TGCGCCAGCAGCTTGGGGCGGGGGCCACCCCGGGAGACCCAGTACTTC.

This chain connects TRBV18 to TRBJ2-1, with 14 positions matching TRBD2. Per the germline V gene, CDR1 is KGHSH and CDR2 is LQKENI. The CDR3 sequence is 17 residues long. Trimming removed 7 bases from V and 2 bases from J; junction bases left unmatched: 7. CDR3 residues: CASLPGLAGATYNEQFF. CDR3 DNA: TGTGCCAGCTTACCGGGACTAGCGGGGGCAACCTACAATGAGCAGTTCTTC. The full variable domain, completed using reference TRBV18 and TRBJ2-1, is NAGVMQNPRHLVRRRGQEARLRCSPMKGHSHVYWYRQLPEEGLKFMVYLQKENIIDESGMPKERFSAEFPKEGPSILRIQQVVRGDSAAYFCASLPGLAGATYNEQFFGPGTRLTVL.

The chain carries TRBV5-4 and TRBJ2-3, with 8 bases aligning to TRBD1. CDR3 length: 13 residues. Germline V gives CDR1 SGHNT, CDR2 YYREEE (reference sequence). The V and J ends lost 6 bases and 4 bases, in that order; junction bases with no gene match: 4. The CDR3 is CASTLTGADTQYF. The CDR3 nucleotides read TGTGCCAGCACCCTGACAGGGGCAGATACGCAGTATTTT. The whole variable domain, remainder taken from reference TRBV5-4 and TRBJ2-3, is ETGVTQSPTHLIKTRGQQVTLRCSSQSGHNTVSWYQQALGQGPQFIFQYYREEENGRGNFPPRFSGLQFPNYSSELNVNALELDDSALYLCASTLTGADTQYFGPGTRLTVL.

Here the CDR3 DNA reads TGCGCCAGCAGCCCACAGGGAGTCTCACCTCTTTACGAGCAGTACTTC. Its protein is CASSPQGVSPLYEQYF. The chain couples TRBV5-1 to TRBJ2-7; D is possibly TRBD1 (6 bases). CDR3 length: 16 residues. Looked up from germline, CDR1 is SGHRS and CDR2 is YFSETQ. V gave up 4 bases and J gave up 4 bases, with 21 bases separating them. Full variable domain (remainder filled in from reference TRBV5-1 and TRBJ2-7): KAGVTQTPRYLIKTRGQQVTLSCSPISGHRSVSWYQQTPGQGLQFLFEYFSETQRNKGNFPGRFSGRQFSNSRSEMNVSTLELGDSALYLCASSPQGVSPLYEQYFGPGTRLTVT.

This chain connects TRBV6-5 to TRBJ1-6, with D hard to call. This CDR3 region has 13 residues. Trimming shortened V by 8 bases and J by 10 bases, and 15 bases separated the two germline ends. Per the germline V gene, CDR1 is MNHEY and CDR2 is SVGAGI. The DNA for the CDR3 is TGTGCCAGCTTGGGTCACAGCGGCTCACCCCTCCACTTT. It yields the protein CASLGHSGSPLHF.

V is TRBV3-1 (or the pseudogene TRBV3-2) and J is TRBJ1-1; a weak D match, TRBD1 (5 bases). Trimming stripped 0 bases from V and 5 bases from J, with 19 bases between. This CDR3 region has 17 residues. Germline CDR1 LGHDT, CDR2 YNNKEL (reference sequence). The CDR3 spells CASSQDRGWGVGTEAFF. In nucleotides, the CDR3 is TGTGCCAGCAGCCAAGATCGGGGGTGGGGGGTCGGGACTGAAGCTTTCTTT.

The chain uses TRBV6-5 and TRBJ1-2, with D uncertain. The CDR3 runs 13 residues. The V gene lost 4 bases and the J gene lost 6 bases, with 12 bases spanning the gap. From germline, CDR1 is MNHEY and CDR2 SVGAGI. CDR3 sequence: CASSFQLSHGYTF. CDR3 sequence (DNA): TGTGCCAGCAGTTTCCAGTTAAGTCATGGCTACACCTTC.